These 25 T cell receptor beta chains share one sample of origin, sequenced in a study of T-cell reconstitution after alpha-beta-depleted transplantation in children. Unique molecular identifiers were used in preparing the TCRbeta library. TCRdb analysed the PCR reads with MiXCR anew, one entry per CDR3 protein. The top ten hold around 7.5% of the sample, which has around 300,000 distinct CDR3 sequences, 10% seen once. The sample in question was PBMCs, obtained before TCRalphabeta/CD19-depleted stem cell transplant. The receptors here all came from a boy under two years old with acute myeloid leukemia, due to receive a stem cell transplant.

V and J are TRBV5-6 and TRBJ2-7; D may correspond to TRBD1 or TRBD2 (5 bases each). Trimming took off 3 bases at V and 11 bases at J, with 15 bases between the two ends. Germline CDR1 is SGHDT and CDR2 is YYEEEE. The CDR3 consists of 12 residues. DNA for the CDR3: TGTGCCAGCAGCTCCTGGTTCGGGACGGAGTACTTC. Protein product: CASSSWFGTEYF.

This clonotype was found many times. The chain couples TRBV28 to TRBJ2-6, with 7 bases lining up with TRBD2. This CDR3 region has 16 residues. The germline V gene encodes CDR1 MDHEN and CDR2 SYDVKM. Trimming took 3 bases from V and 0 from J; bases not matched to a gene: 2. The CDR3 protein is CASSFERDSGANVLTF. DNA for the CDR3: TGTGCCAGCAGTTTCGAGCGGGACTCTGGGGCCAACGTCCTGACTTTC.

Ten or more counts support this clonotype. The chain combines TRBV19 with TRBJ1-5; D is unclear. The CDR3 length is 13 residues. V was trimmed by 10 bases and J by 5 bases, leaving 15 bases between them. Germline CDR1 is LNHDA and CDR2 is SQIVND (reference sequence). The DNA of the CDR3 is TGTGCCAAGAGAGGGTATGGGCATCAGCCCCAGCATTTT. Protein product: CAKRGYGHQPQHF.

This clonotype appeared many times. The chain links TRBV12-3 or TRBV12-4 to TRBJ2-2; D not resolved. V lost 1 base, J lost 0 bases, and 3 bases lay in between. The CDR3 totals 14 residues. The CDR3 coding sequence is TGTGCCAGCAGTTTAGGGACGAACACCGGGGAGCTGTTTTTT. Translated, it gives CASSLGTNTGELFF.

This clonotype was seen at least ten times. V gene TRBV27 combines with J gene TRBJ2-3; either TRBD1 or TRBD2 may fit D (6 bases each). The CDR3 contains 15 residues. Germline V gives CDR1 MNHEY, CDR2 SMNVEV (reference sequence). V dropped 5 bases and J dropped 5 bases, with 17 bases sitting between them. The CDR3 nucleotides are TGTGCCAGCAGTCCCCCGACAGGAGCGGGAGATACGCAGTATTTT. As protein: CASSPPTGAGDTQYF.

Many counts were recorded for this clonotype. This chain joins TRBV5-1 and TRBJ1-2, with D uncertain. The V end was cut by 1 base, the J end by 6 bases, with 7 bases between. CDR1 and CDR2 from the germline V gene are SGHRS and YFSETQ. CDR3 length: 12 amino acids. CDR3 region: CASSLFGDGYTF. The DNA for the CDR3 is TGCGCCAGCAGCTTGTTCGGGGATGGCTACACCTTC.

This clonotype showed up many times. CDR3 residues: CATSDKGQGSNIQYF. DNA of the CDR3: TGTGCCACCAGTGACAAGGGACAGGGGTCAAACATTCAGTACTTC. This sequence joins TRBV24-1 and TRBJ2-4; 10 bases line up with TRBD1. The CDR3 totals 15 residues. V shed 4 bases and J 6 bases; nucleotides not matched to a gene: 5. The germline V gene has CDR1 KGHDR and CDR2 SFDVKD.

This clonotype was counted many times. The J gene is TRBJ2-1, the V gene TRBV5-1; 8 bases match TRBD1. Germline V gene data show CDR1 as SGHRS and CDR2 as YFSETQ. This CDR3 spans 14 amino acids. The V and J ends lost 6 bases and 7 bases, in that order; junction bases with no gene match: 9. CDR3 amino acids: CASTPGTGRNEQFF. CDR3 sequence (DNA): TGCGCCAGCACCCCCGGGACAGGTAGGAATGAGCAGTTCTTC.

This clonotype was counted many times. The chain links TRBV20-1 to TRBJ2-1, with D tentatively TRBD1 (6 bases). Germline V CDR1 and CDR2: DFQATT, SNEGSKA (reference sequence). The CDR3 covers 11 residues. Trimming left V 6 bases short and J 10 bases short, with 13 bases between. Written as DNA, the CDR3 is TGCAGTGCCACAAGGCAGGGGGAGCAGTTCTTC. It encodes CSATRQGEQFF.

The chain is built from TRBV7-3 and TRBJ2-1; the match to TRBD2 covers 10 bases. CDR1 is SGHTA and CDR2 is FQGTGA in the germline V gene. The CDR3 has 15 amino acids. V trimming: 2 bases; J trimming: 7 bases; junction bases outside the gene matches: 5. CDR3 protein: CASSLEAGGPNEQFF. CDR3 DNA: TGTGCCAGCAGCTTAGAAGCGGGAGGGCCGAATGAGCAGTTCTTC.

This clonotype turned up a few times. V gene TRBV2 combines with J gene TRBJ2-3; 8 nucleotides agree with TRBD1. Germline V gene lookup returns CDR1 SNHLY and CDR2 FYNNEI. The CDR3 is 14 amino acids. After removal of 8 bases from V and 4 bases from J, the junction contained 8 bases not matched to a gene. CDR3 region: CASCRQGTPDTQYF. The CDR3 DNA is TGTGCCAGCTGCCGACAGGGGACCCCAGATACGCAGTATTTT.

This clonotype occurred many times. The genes are TRBV2 and TRBJ2-5; 9 bases line up with TRBD2. Germline values: CDR1 SNHLY, CDR2 FYNNEI. Trimming cost V 8 bases and J 3 bases; bases outside gene matches: 4. This CDR3 has 13 amino acids. CDR3 residues: CASRRGGEETQYF. The DNA for the CDR3 is TGTGCCAGCCGGCGGGGGGGCGAAGAGACCCAGTACTTC.

This clonotype came up a few times. The rearrangement uses TRBV25-1 and TRBJ1-5, with 8 nucleotides matching TRBD1. The V and J ends lost 8 bases and 6 bases, in that order; junction bases with no gene match: 9. Germline CDR1 is MGHDK and CDR2 is SYGVNS. The CDR3 length is 14 residues. Here the CDR3 reads CASGPTGVRQPQHF. Here the CDR3 DNA reads TGTGCCAGCGGTCCGACAGGGGTTCGTCAGCCCCAGCATTTT.

This clonotype was observed at least ten times. The chain's CDR3 is CASSSPGGPNQPQHF. The CDR3 bases are TGTGCCAGCAGTTCCCCAGGGGGCCCCAATCAGCCCCAGCATTTT. This chain links TRBV12-3 or TRBV12-4 with TRBJ1-5, with 8 bases identical to TRBD1. V shed 4 bases, J shed 3 bases, and the junction held 5 bases outside the gene matches. This CDR3 spans 15 amino acids.

This clonotype was counted many times. This chain joins TRBV6-5 and TRBJ2-1; D uncertain. This CDR3 region has 14 residues. Trimming took 1 base from V and 7 from J, leaving 11 bases between them. Germline CDR1 and CDR2: MNHEY and SVGAGI. In nucleotides, the CDR3 is TGTGCCAGCAGTTACTTTGGCCGTGGGAATGAGCAGTTCTTC. As protein: CASSYFGRGNEQFF.

This clonotype occurred a few times. The J gene is TRBJ2-7, the V gene TRBV7-2; a possible D gene is TRBD2 (6 bases). Germline CDR1 reads SGHTA; CDR2 reads FQGNSA. CDR3 length equals 16 residues. The V end lost 1 base, the J end lost 4 bases, and 17 bases lay between the germline ends. CDR3 sequence (DNA): TGTGCCAGCAGCTTAGATAGCGGCCCCTCCTCATACGAGCAGTACTTC. Translating gives CASSLDSGPSSYEQYF.

This clonotype has ten or more counts. The chain couples TRBV7-6 to TRBJ1-6, with D perhaps TRBD1 (6 bases). The CDR3 has 14 amino acids. Germline-derived CDR1 and CDR2 are SGHVS and FNYEAQ. Trimming left V 4 bases short and J 7 bases short, with 11 bases between. The CDR3 protein is CASSSYRANSPLHF. DNA of the CDR3: TGTGCCAGCAGCTCCTACAGGGCGAATTCACCCCTCCACTTT.

This clonotype was found a few times. This chain's CDR3 is CASTPGSGGEQFF. The CDR3 coding sequence is TGTGCCAGCACCCCGGGAAGCGGAGGTGAGCAGTTCTTC. The chain has TRBV6-1 and TRBJ2-1; possible D gene TRBD2, 5 bases. The CDR3 has 13 residues. CDR1 and CDR2 (germline): MNHNS, SASEGT. V was pared by 7 bases and J by 9 bases, with 16 bases between.

This clonotype was found many times. The chain carries TRBV5-5 and TRBJ1-2; no firm D call. Trimming took off 4 bases at V and 4 bases at J, with 11 bases between the two ends. CDR3 length: 13 amino acids. Per the germline V gene, CDR1 is SGHKS and CDR2 is YYEKEE (reference sequence). The CDR3 sequence is CASSDLIPYGYTF. The CDR3 nucleotides are TGTGCCAGCAGCGACCTTATCCCCTATGGCTACACCTTC.

This clonotype came up a few times. This rearrangement joins TRBV7-3 to TRBJ2-1; 11 nucleotides align to TRBD2. V dropped 3 bases and J dropped 14; count of bases not matched to a gene: 6. CDR3 length equals 13 residues. The germline V gene encodes CDR1 SGHTA and CDR2 FQGTGA. The CDR3 sequence: CASSLGSGGVEFF. In DNA, the CDR3 is TGTGCCAGCAGCTTGGGTAGCGGGGGGGTCGAGTTCTTC.

This clonotype was found many times. The chain has TRBV24-1 and TRBJ2-7; D may correspond to TRBD1 or TRBD2 (5 bases each). This CDR3 comprises 15 residues. Per germline, CDR1 KGHDR and CDR2 SFDVKD. V lost 2 bases and J lost 0, with 10 bases in between. The CDR3 nucleotides read TGTGCCACCAGTGATTCCGGGACCAGCTCCTACGAGCAGTACTTC. Amino acid sequence: CATSDSGTSSYEQYF.

At least ten counts were recorded for this clonotype. This sequence joins TRBV7-8 and TRBJ2-7, with D perhaps matching TRBD2 (6 bases). Deletions cut 6 bases from V and 6 bases from J, with 9 bases between. This CDR3 is built from 11 residues. Germline loops: CDR1 SGHVS, CDR2 FQNEAQ. The CDR3 DNA sequence: TGTGCCAGCAGACTAGCCGGCGAGCAGTACTTC. As protein: CASRLAGEQYF. Full variable domain (missing parts from reference TRBV7-8 and TRBJ2-7): GAGVSQSPRYKVAKRGQDVALRCDPISGHVSLFWYQQALGQGPEFLTYFQNEAQLDKSGLPSDRFFAERPEGSVSTLKIQRTQQEDSAVYLCASRLAGEQYFGPGTRLTVT.

This clonotype has only one observation. This chain links TRBV4-3 with TRBJ2-6; 9 nucleotides agree with TRBD2. Germline V lookup: CDR1 LGHNA, CDR2 YSLEER. This CDR3 has 19 amino acids. The ends lost 2 bases at V and 5 bases at J; junction bases unmatched: 13. Here the CDR3 DNA reads TGCGCCAGCAGCCAATCCGGGACTAGCATAGTGAGTCGGGCCAACGTCCTGACTTTC. This sequence encodes CASSQSGTSIVSRANVLTF.

This clonotype appeared many times. The chain uses TRBV28 and TRBJ1-5, with D tentatively TRBD1 (5 bases). Germline V gene data show CDR1 as MDHEN and CDR2 as SYDVKM. This CDR3 is 15 amino acids long. V was trimmed by 11 bases and J by 6 bases, leaving 23 bases between them. The CDR3 DNA reads as TGTGCCGTTCGCTCAAGGGCAGGGTATTTTCAGCCCCAGCATTTT. It is translated as CAVRSRAGYFQPQHF.

The chain has TRBV12-3 or TRBV12-4 and TRBJ1-1; 8 bases map to TRBD1. The CDR3 is 14 amino acids. V lost 3 bases and J lost 6; bases outside the gene matches: 6. For the CDR3, the DNA is TGTGCCAGCAGTTTCAGCCAGGACAGGGCTGAAGCTTTCTTT. It translates to CASSFSQDRAEAFF.